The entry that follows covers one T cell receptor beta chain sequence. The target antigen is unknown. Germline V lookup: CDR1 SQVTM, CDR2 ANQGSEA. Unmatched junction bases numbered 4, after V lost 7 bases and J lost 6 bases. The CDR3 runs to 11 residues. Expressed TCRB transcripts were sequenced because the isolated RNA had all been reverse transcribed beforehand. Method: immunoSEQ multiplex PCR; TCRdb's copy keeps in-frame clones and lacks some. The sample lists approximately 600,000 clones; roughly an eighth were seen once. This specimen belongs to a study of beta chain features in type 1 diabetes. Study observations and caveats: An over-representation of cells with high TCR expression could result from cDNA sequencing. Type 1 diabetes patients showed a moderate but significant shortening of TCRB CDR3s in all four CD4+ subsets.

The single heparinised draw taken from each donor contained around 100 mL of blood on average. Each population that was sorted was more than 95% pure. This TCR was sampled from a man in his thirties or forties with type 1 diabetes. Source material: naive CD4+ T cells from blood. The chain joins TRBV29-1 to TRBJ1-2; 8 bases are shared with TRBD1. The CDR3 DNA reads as TGCAGCGGCGGACAGGGTAATGGCTACACCTTC. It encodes CSGGQGNGYTF. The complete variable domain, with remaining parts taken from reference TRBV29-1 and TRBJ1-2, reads SAVISQKPSRDICQRGTSLTIQCQVDSQVTMMFWYRQQPGQSLTLIATANQGSEATYESGFVIDKFPISRPNLTFSTLTVSNMSPEDSSIYLCSGGQGNGYTFGSGTRLTVV.